The T cell receptor beta chain under discussion was sequenced for a study of T cells in localized non-small cell lung cancer. Study-wide points: Median detection of top 100 tumor clones in adjacent lung was 57 clones.

For this clone: Its antigen is not known.

The method was immunoSEQ multiplex PCR; TCRdb's version includes in-frame clones alone and lacks a portion of them. In the table there are 130,000 or so clones, 80% to 90% of which are singletons. This CDR3 is 17 amino acids long. The TCR was taken from a female donor older than 55 with stage I lung adenocarcinoma. The source was peripheral blood, collected before any cancer treatment. The chain joins TRBV21-1 to TRBJ2-4. TRBV21-1 is a listed pseudogene. The CDR3 loop reads CASSKLVGPIAKNIQYF. The CDR3 DNA reads as TGTGCCAGCAGCAAACTTGTTGGTCCCATAGCCAAAAACATTCAGTACTTC.